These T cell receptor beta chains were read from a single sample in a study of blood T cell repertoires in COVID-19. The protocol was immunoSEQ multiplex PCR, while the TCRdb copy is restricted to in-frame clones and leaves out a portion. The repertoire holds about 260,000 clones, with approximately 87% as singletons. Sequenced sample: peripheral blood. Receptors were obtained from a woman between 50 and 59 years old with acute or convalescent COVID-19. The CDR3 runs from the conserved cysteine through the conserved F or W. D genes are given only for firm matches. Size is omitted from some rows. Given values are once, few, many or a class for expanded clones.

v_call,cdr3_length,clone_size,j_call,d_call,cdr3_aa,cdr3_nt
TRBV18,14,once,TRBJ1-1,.,CASSPRRGDTEAFF,TGTGCCAGCTCACCACGACGGGGGGACACTGAAGCTTTCTTT
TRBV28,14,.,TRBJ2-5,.,CASSLPEAQETQYF,TGTGCCAGCAGTTTGCCTGAGGCCCAAGAGACCCAGTACTTC
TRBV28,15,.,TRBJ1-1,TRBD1,CASISQGGPVTEAFF,TGTGCCAGCATCTCGCAGGGGGGACCCGTCACTGAAGCTTTCTTT
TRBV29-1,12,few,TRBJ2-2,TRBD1,CSSLGGSGELFF,TGCAGCTCGCTAGGGGGCTCCGGGGAGCTGTTTTTT
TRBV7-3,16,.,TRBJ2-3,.,CASSPDSLTSTDTQYF,TGTGCCAGCAGCCCGGACAGCTTAACTAGCACAGATACGCAGTATTTT
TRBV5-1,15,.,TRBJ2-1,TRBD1,CASSPGQGAYNEQFF,TGCGCCAGCAGCCCCGGACAGGGGGCCTACAATGAGCAGTTCTTC
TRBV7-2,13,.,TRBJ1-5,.,CASSLGLNQPQHF,TGTGCCAGCAGCTTAGGCCTAAATCAGCCCCAGCATTTT
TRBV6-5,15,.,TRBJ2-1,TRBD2,CASSYLLAGANEQFF,TGTGCCAGCAGTTACTTGCTAGCGGGAGCCAATGAGCAGTTCTTC
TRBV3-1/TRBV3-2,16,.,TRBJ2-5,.,CASSQVSRGAQETQYF,TGTGCCAGCAGCCAAGTCTCCCGGGGGGCGCAAGAGACCCAGTACTTC
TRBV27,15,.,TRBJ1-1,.,CASQFLGAGNTEAFF,TGTGCCAGCCAGTTCTTAGGGGCTGGGAACACTGAAGCTTTCTTT
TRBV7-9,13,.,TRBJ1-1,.,CASSFTMNTEAFF,TGTGCCAGCAGCTTCACAATGAACACTGAAGCTTTCTTT
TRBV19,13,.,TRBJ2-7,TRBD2,CASMSGGRDEQYF,TGTGCCAGTATGTCGGGAGGCCGCGACGAGCAGTACTTC
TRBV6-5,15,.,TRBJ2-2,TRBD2,CASRPSGHNTGELFF,TGTGCCAGCAGGCCTAGCGGGCACAACACCGGGGAGCTGTTTTTT
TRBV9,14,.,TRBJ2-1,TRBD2,CASSVEGLVGEQFF,TGTGCCAGCAGCGTAGAGGGACTAGTCGGTGAGCAGTTCTTC
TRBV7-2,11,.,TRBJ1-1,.,CASSLLTTAFF,TGTGCCAGCAGCTTACTCACAACAGCTTTCTTT
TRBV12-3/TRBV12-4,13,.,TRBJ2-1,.,CASSRGLYNEQFF,TGTGCCAGCAGCCGAGGACTGTACAATGAGCAGTTCTTC
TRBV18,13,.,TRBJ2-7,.,CASSPGPTYEQYF,TGTGCCAGCTCACCGGGGCCCACCTACGAGCAGTACTTC